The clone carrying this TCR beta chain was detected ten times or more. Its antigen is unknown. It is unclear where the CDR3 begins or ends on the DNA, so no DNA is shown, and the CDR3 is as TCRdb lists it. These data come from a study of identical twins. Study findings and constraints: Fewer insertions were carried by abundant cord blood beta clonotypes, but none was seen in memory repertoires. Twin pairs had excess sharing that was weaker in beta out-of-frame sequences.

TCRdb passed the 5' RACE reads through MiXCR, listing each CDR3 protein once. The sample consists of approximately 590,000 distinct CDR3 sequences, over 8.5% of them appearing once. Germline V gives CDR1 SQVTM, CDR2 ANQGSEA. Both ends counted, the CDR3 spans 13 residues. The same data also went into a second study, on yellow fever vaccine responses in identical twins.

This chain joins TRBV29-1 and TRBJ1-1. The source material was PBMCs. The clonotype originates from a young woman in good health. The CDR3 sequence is CSVGAGNLKIPFF.